The 19 T cell receptor beta chains below were found in one sample sequenced in a study of blood T cells in healthy people across ages. PCR was performed a second time for roughly 7 to 11 cycles using a sample-barcoded 5' primer and a J-beta primer mix. MiXCR was run by TCRdb on the 5' RACE reads, yielding one entry per CDR3 protein. The sample has some 1.7 million distinct CDR3 sequences; 28% are singletons. Sequenced sample: blood. These receptors were collected from a woman aged 25 to 39 in good health.

The chain has TRBV29-1 and TRBJ1-3; D is unclear. Germline V lookup: CDR1 SQVTM, CDR2 ANQGSEA. The germline V and J ends were trimmed by 2 bases and 4 bases, with 6 bases remaining between them. CDR3 length equals 12 residues. CDR3 DNA sequence: TGCAGCGTTGAAAATGGAGGAAACACCATATATTTT. Translating gives CSVENGGNTIYF.

This clonotype occurred a few times. The junction departs from the called germline gene at one end, perhaps through a read error. The chain employs TRBV10-3 and TRBJ2-6; perhaps D is TRBD1 or TRBD2 (6 bases each). CDR1 and CDR2 from the germline V gene are ENHRY and SYGVKD. CDR3 length equals 14 residues. Written as DNA, the CDR3 is TGTGCCATTCCATCAGGGTCGGGGGCCAGCGTCCTGACTTTC. It encodes CAIPSGSGASVLTF.

The chain couples TRBV27 to TRBJ2-7; perhaps D is TRBD1 or TRBD2 (6 bases each). Trimming removed 7 bases at V and 3 bases at J, with 16 bases between. The CDR3 totals 14 residues. Germline V gene data show CDR1 as MNHEY and CDR2 as SMNVEV (reference sequence). The CDR3 region is CASIYREVGYEQYF. For the CDR3, the DNA is TGTGCCAGCATCTACAGGGAGGTAGGCTACGAGCAGTACTTC.

The rearrangement uses TRBV20-1 and TRBJ2-4; 8 nucleotides align to TRBD2. CDR1 and CDR2 (germline): DFQATT, SNEGSKA (reference sequence). The CDR3 covers 11 residues. V lost 6 bases and J lost 9; bases outside the gene matches: 4. CDR3 amino acids: CSARAGGIQYF. The CDR3 region has the DNA TGCAGTGCGAGGGCGGGGGGCATTCAGTACTTC.

This clonotype was recorded a few times. J is TRBJ1-2 and V is TRBV7-9; 7 bases map to TRBD1. V shed 2 bases and J 6 bases; nucleotides not matched to a gene: 6. The CDR3 runs to 14 residues. From germline, CDR1 is SEHNR and CDR2 FQNEAQ (reference sequence). The CDR3 sequence: CASSLHRGEDGYTF. In DNA, the CDR3 is TGTGCCAGCAGCTTACACAGGGGAGAGGATGGCTACACCTTC. Combining the CDR3 with reference TRBV7-9 and TRBJ1-2 gives the whole variable domain DTGVSQNPRHKITKRGQNVTFRCDPISEHNRLYWYRQTLGQGPEFLTYFQNEAQLEKSRLLSDRFSAERPKGSFSTLEIQRTEQGDSAMYLCASSLHRGEDGYTFGSGTRLTVV.

On this clonotype: This sequence may be a read error, since a much larger clone differs from it by one base. The rearrangement links TRBV27 to TRBJ2-7; perhaps TRBD2 as D (6 bases). Trimming left V 2 bases short and J 7 bases short, with 12 bases between. Germline-derived CDR1 and CDR2 are MNHEY and SMNVEV (reference sequence). The length of the CDR3 is 13 residues. CDR3 DNA: TGTGCCAGCAGTTTACCCCCCGGGGGTGAGCAGTACTTC. Protein sequence: CASSLPPGGEQYF.

In this sample, this clonotype turned up once. The J gene is TRBJ2-5, the V gene TRBV20-1, with 11 positions matching TRBD1. The CDR3 length is 15 residues. The trim removed 3 bases at V and 5 bases at J, leaving 8 bases unmatched. Germline CDR1 DFQATT, CDR2 SNEGSKA (reference sequence). The CDR3 protein is CSASPPGQGVETQYF. The CDR3 region has the DNA TGCAGTGCTAGCCCTCCGGGACAGGGGGTGGAGACCCAGTACTTC.

This clonotype came up many times. The chain carries TRBV6-2 or TRBV6-3 and TRBJ2-7; TRBD1 agrees at 8 bases. V shed 6 bases and J 7 bases; nucleotides not matched to a gene: 14. CDR1 and CDR2 from the germline V gene are MNHEY and SVGEGT. The CDR3 is 15 residues long. The CDR3 DNA reads as TGTGCCAGCAGGCTCAGGGGACAGGAAGAAGGGGAGCAGTACTTC. It specifies CASRLRGQEEGEQYF.

CDR3 DNA sequence: TGTGCCAGCAGTGGCGCCGACGGGTCTGAAGGCTACACCTTC. Translation: CASSGADGSEGYTF. This chain joins TRBV2 and TRBJ1-2; D gene unclear. There are 14 residues in the CDR3. The V end was cut by 4 bases, the J end by 8 bases, with 17 bases between. The germline gives CDR1 SNHLY, CDR2 FYNNEI.

Ten or more counts support this clonotype. The genes are TRBV7-9 and TRBJ2-6; D uncertain. CDR1 and CDR2 from the germline V gene are SEHNR and FQNEAQ (reference sequence). V dropped 6 bases and J dropped 2 bases, with 5 bases sitting between them. The length of the CDR3 is 13 residues. The CDR3 region is CASSAPGANVLTF. CDR3 in DNA: TGTGCCAGCAGTGCCCCTGGGGCCAACGTCCTGACTTTC.

The table lists this clonotype with many counts. The V and J genes are TRBV6-6 and TRBJ2-3, with D perhaps TRBD1 (6 bases). The CDR3 extends over 16 amino acids. Germline CDR1 reads MNHNY; CDR2 reads SVGAGI (reference sequence). V lost 0 bases, J lost 0 bases, and 10 bases lay in between. The CDR3 DNA follows: TGTGCCAGCAGTTACTCGGTGGGGGCTAGCACAGATACGCAGTATTTT. Protein: CASSYSVGASTDTQYF.

The V and J genes are TRBV28 and TRBJ1-2, with 10 bases lining up with TRBD1. The CDR3 is made up of 16 amino acids. V was pared by 6 bases and J by 5 bases, with 12 bases of the junction left unmatched. Germline CDR1 is MDHEN and CDR2 is SYDVKM. DNA of the CDR3: TGTGCCAGCAGCCTCTTACTTCCGGGACAGGGGTATGGCTACACCTTC. This gives the protein CASSLLLPGQGYGYTF.

This clonotype was counted a few times. The chain is built from TRBV20-1 and TRBJ2-5; the match to TRBD2 covers 11 bases. V shed 4 bases, J shed 1 base, and the junction held 8 bases outside the gene matches. From germline, CDR1 is DFQATT and CDR2 SNEGSKA (reference sequence). The CDR3 sequence is 16 residues long. The CDR3 loop is CSAITTSGNPQETQYF. In DNA, the CDR3 is TGCAGTGCTATTACGACTAGCGGGAACCCCCAAGAGACCCAGTACTTC.

This sequence joins TRBV28 and TRBJ2-7, with a weak D call TRBD2 (7 bases). Germline V lookup: CDR1 MDHEN, CDR2 SYDVKM. The CDR3 loop spans 15 amino acids. The ends were cut back, 5 bases at V and 6 bases at J, with 20 bases in the middle. The CDR3 is CASSMAGTGGGEQYF. The CDR3 DNA is TGTGCCAGCAGTATGGCCGGGACGGGGGGCGGCGAGCAGTACTTC.

The J gene is TRBJ1-6, the V gene TRBV12-3 or TRBV12-4; D is perhaps TRBD1 (5 bases). With 4 bases removed from V and 9 bases from J, the gap between germline ends came to 10 bases. There are 13 residues in the CDR3. Here the CDR3 DNA reads TGTGCCAGCAGTTCAACCAGGGCTTCACCCCTCCACTTT. It encodes CASSSTRASPLHF.

This chain joins TRBV14 and TRBJ2-1; TRBD2 matches 8 bases. Germline CDR1 and CDR2: SGHDN and FVKESK. The CDR3 loop spans 16 amino acids. The junction had 12 bases not matched to a gene; V was cut back by 2 bases and J by 9 bases. CDR3 loop: CASSQRPSGPRSEQFF. DNA of the CDR3: TGTGCCAGCAGCCAACGGCCTAGCGGGCCACGGAGTGAGCAGTTCTTC.

This clonotype was found a few times. V and J are TRBV20-1 and TRBJ2-7, with 9 bases lining up with TRBD1. This CDR3 is built from 16 residues. V lost 0 bases, J lost 2 bases, and 8 bases stayed unmatched. Germline CDR1 is DFQATT and CDR2 is SNEGSKA (reference sequence). The CDR3 DNA reads as TGCAGTGCTAGAGAGAGGGGGACAGGGAAGACCTACGAGCAGTACTTC. Residues: CSARERGTGKTYEQYF.

The V gene is TRBV7-2, the J gene TRBJ2-3; maybe TRBD1 (5 bases). Trimming removed 2 bases at V and 1 base at J, with 13 bases between. The germline V gene has CDR1 SGHTA and CDR2 FQGNSA. This CDR3 has 16 amino acids. This CDR3 reads CASSLTPGWGTDTQYF. CDR3 DNA sequence: TGTGCCAGCAGCTTAACTCCAGGGTGGGGCACAGATACGCAGTATTTT.

This sequence joins TRBV2 and TRBJ2-1, with a tentative D call TRBD1 (6 bases). The V gene's germline CDR1 is SNHLY and CDR2 FYNNEI. CDR3 length: 13 residues. Trimming shortened V by 6 bases and J by 9 bases, and 15 bases separated the two germline ends. CDR3 in DNA: TGTGCCAGCAGCGTGGACAGTAACGGTGAGCAGTTCTTC. This translates into CASSVDSNGEQFF. The full variable domain, its missing parts supplied by reference TRBV2 and TRBJ2-1, is EPEVTQTPSHQVTQMGQEVILRCVPISNHLYFYWYRQILGQKVEFLVSFYNNEISEKSEIFDDQFSVERPDGSNFTLKIRSTKLEDSAMYFCASSVDSNGEQFFGPGTRLTVL.